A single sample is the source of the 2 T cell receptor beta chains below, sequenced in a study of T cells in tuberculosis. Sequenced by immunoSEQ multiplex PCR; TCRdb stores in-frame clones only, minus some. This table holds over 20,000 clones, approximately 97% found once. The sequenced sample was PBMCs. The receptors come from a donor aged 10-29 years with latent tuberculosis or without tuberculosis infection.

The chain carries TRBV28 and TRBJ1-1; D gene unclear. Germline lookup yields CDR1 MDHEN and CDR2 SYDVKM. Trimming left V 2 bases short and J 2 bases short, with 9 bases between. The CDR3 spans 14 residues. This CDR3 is CASSLVGSNTEAFF. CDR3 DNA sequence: TGTGCCAGCAGTTTAGTGGGCTCCAACACTGAAGCTTTCTTT.

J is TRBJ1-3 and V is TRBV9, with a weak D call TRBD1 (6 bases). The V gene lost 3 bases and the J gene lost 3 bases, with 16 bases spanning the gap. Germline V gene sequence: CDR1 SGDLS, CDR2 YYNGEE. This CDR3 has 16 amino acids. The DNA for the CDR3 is TGTGCCAGCAGCGCGGGCCCCGGGACATATGGAAACACCATATATTTT. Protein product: CASSAGPGTYGNTIYF.